This TCR beta chain emerged from a study of post-analysis software for immune sequencing data. General observations from the study: About 5 TRBV segments occurring more often in patients than controls included TRBV5-6, TRBV5-1 and TRBV20-1.

The CDR3 has 15 residues. V was cut by 0 bases and J by 0 bases, with 7 bases left in between. Germline CDR1 reads SGHRS; CDR2 reads YFSETQ. This clonotype was seen many times. Its antigen is undetermined. Built from TCR beta cDNA, the libraries had unique molecular identifiers in them. TCRdb redid the calling of the PCR reads with MiXCR, one entry per CDR3 protein. The sample contains about half a million distinct CDR3 sequences, around 31% of which appear only once. The clonotype originates from a girl aged 2-17 years with multiple sclerosis. The chain couples TRBV5-1 to TRBJ2-1; D possibly matches TRBD1 or TRBD2 (5 bases each). Sequencing used blood. The DNA of the CDR3 is TGCGCCAGCAGCTTGGGGGGGAACTCCTACAATGAGCAGTTCTTC. Protein sequence: CASSLGGNSYNEQFF.